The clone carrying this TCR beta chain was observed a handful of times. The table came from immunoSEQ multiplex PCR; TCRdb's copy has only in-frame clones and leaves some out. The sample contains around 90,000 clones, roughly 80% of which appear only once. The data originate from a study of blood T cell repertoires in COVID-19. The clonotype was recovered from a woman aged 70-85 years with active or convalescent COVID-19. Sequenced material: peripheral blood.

The CDR3, as DNA: TGTGCCAGCAGCTTAGTACGACAGGGGGTATCGAACTATGGCTACACCTTC. Its translation is CASSLVRQGVSNYGYTF. This chain uses TRBV7-2 with TRBJ1-2; 9 positions agree with TRBD1. Losses at the gene ends were 1 base for V and 2 bases for J; bases not matched to a gene: 8. The germline CDR1 and CDR2 sequences are SGHTA and FQGNSA. The CDR3 spans 17 residues.